These 30 T cell receptor beta chains were sequenced from one sample in a study of CD8 T cells in ankylosing spondylitis. MiXCR, applied by TCRdb to the 5' RACE reads, yields one record per CDR3 protein. The table includes 160,000 or so distinct CDR3 sequences, just over 9.5% detected once. Sequenced sample: blood, either unsorted or a sorted T cell fraction (not recorded which). The source of these receptors is a female donor with ankylosing spondylitis or in good health (not recorded which).

This clonotype was counted many times. This rearrangement joins TRBV7-9 to TRBJ2-1, with 7 bases matching TRBD1. V was clipped by 3 bases and J by 5 bases; unmatched bases: 4. This CDR3 is built from 14 residues. CDR1 is SEHNR, CDR2 FQNEAQ, per germline (reference sequence). The CDR3 loop reads CASSLVTGDNEQFF. For the CDR3, the DNA is TGTGCCAGCAGCTTGGTTACAGGGGACAATGAGCAGTTCTTC.

The chain carries TRBV4-1 and TRBJ2-5, with D maybe TRBD2 (5 bases). The CDR3 has 15 amino acids. Trimming stripped 0 bases from V and 4 bases from J, with 12 bases between. Germline CDR1 is MGHRA and CDR2 is YSYEKL. CDR3 protein: CASSQEPAEGETQYF. In DNA, the CDR3 is TGCGCCAGCAGCCAAGAGCCGGCCGAGGGAGAGACCCAGTACTTC.

The chain links TRBV10-3 to TRBJ2-2, with a possible D match to TRBD2 (6 bases). V lost 4 bases and J lost 1, with 10 bases in between. Looked up from germline, CDR1 is ENHRY and CDR2 is SYGVKD. The CDR3 contains 15 residues. The CDR3 DNA sequence: TGTGCCATCAGTGGCGGGACCGAGAACACCGGGGAGCTGTTTTTT. Translation gives CAISGGTENTGELFF.

In this sample, this clonotype turned up many times. The chain has TRBV6-2 or TRBV6-3 and TRBJ2-1; D is perhaps TRBD2 (6 bases). The ends were cut back, 7 bases at V and 3 bases at J, with 13 bases in the middle. Germline V gene lookup returns CDR1 MNHEY and CDR2 SVGEGT. This CDR3 is 14 amino acids long. DNA of the CDR3: TGTGCCAGCAACCGGGAGATTGGCTACAATGAGCAGTTCTTC. Its protein product is CASNREIGYNEQFF.

This clonotype was counted ten times or more. This chain connects TRBV11-2 to TRBJ2-1; 12 bases fit TRBD2. The V gene's germline CDR1 is SGHAT and CDR2 FQNNGV. After removal of 5 bases from V and 6 bases from J, the junction contained 17 bases not matched to a gene. The CDR3 sequence is 19 residues long. The CDR3 DNA follows: TGTGCCAGCAGCACACCGACAGAAACCGGACTAGCGGGACTCAATGAGCAGTTCTTC. Its protein product is CASSTPTETGLAGLNEQFF.

This chain links TRBV5-1 with TRBJ2-3, with 8 bases lining up with TRBD1. Trimming removed 4 bases from V and 5 bases from J; junction bases left unmatched: 6. This CDR3 has 14 amino acids. Per the germline V gene, CDR1 is SGHRS and CDR2 is YFSETQ. This CDR3 is CASSRRTGRDTQYF. CDR3 bases: TGCGCCAGCAGCCGGAGGACAGGGCGAGATACGCAGTATTTT.

Concerning this clonotype itself: At one of its ends the junction is not consistent with the germline gene, which may arise from a read error. V usage is TRBV2 and J usage is TRBJ2-3; either TRBD1 or TRBD2 may fit D (5 bases each). Germline-derived CDR1 and CDR2 are SNHLY and FYNNEI. The CDR3 is 14 residues long. The CDR3 DNA reads TGTGCCGGCAGTGCAACAGGAGGACCAGATACGCAGTATTTT. The encoded protein is CAGSATGGPDTQYF.

Ten or more counts support this clonotype. This sequence joins TRBV27 and TRBJ2-1; the match to TRBD2 covers 15 bases. The germline V gene encodes CDR1 MNHEY and CDR2 SMNVEV (reference sequence). The junction had 2 bases not matched to a gene; V was cut back by 4 bases and J by 7 bases. This CDR3 has 15 amino acids. CDR3 loop: CASSSGTSGRNEQFF. CDR3 coding DNA: TGTGCCAGCAGTTCCGGGACTAGCGGGAGGAATGAGCAGTTCTTC.

At least ten counts were recorded for this clonotype. The chain joins TRBV28 to TRBJ1-1, with D possibly TRBD1 on 6 matching bases. The CDR3 loop spans 14 amino acids. Looked up from germline, CDR1 is MDHEN and CDR2 is SYDVKM. Deletions cut 5 bases from V and 4 bases from J, with 14 bases between. The CDR3 is CASSPGQPSTEAFF. DNA for the CDR3: TGTGCCAGCAGTCCTGGACAGCCCAGCACTGAAGCTTTCTTT.

The chain couples TRBV29-1 to TRBJ1-1, with no clear D. Germline V gives CDR1 SQVTM, CDR2 ANQGSEA. Trimming shortened V by 7 bases and J by 1 base, and 7 bases separated the two germline ends. The CDR3 consists of 11 residues. Here the CDR3 DNA reads TGCAGCGCTCCGCAGAACACTGAAGCTTTCTTT. Protein: CSAPQNTEAFF.

A few counts support this clonotype. CDR3 in amino acids: CASSLKGQGYSPLHF. Written as DNA, the CDR3 is TGTGCCAGCAGCTTAAAGGGACAGGGGTATTCACCCCTCCACTTT. The V and J genes are TRBV7-9 and TRBJ1-6, with 10 bases aligning to TRBD1. The trim removed 2 bases at V and 8 bases at J, leaving 3 bases unmatched. The CDR3 covers 15 residues. CDR1 and CDR2 from the germline V gene are SEHNR and FQNEAQ (reference sequence).

This rearrangement joins TRBV28 to TRBJ2-3; D perhaps matches TRBD2 (6 bases). Trimming stripped 3 bases from V and 3 bases from J, with 10 bases between. The CDR3 loop spans 14 amino acids. CDR1 is MDHEN and CDR2 is SYDVKM in the germline V gene. The CDR3 protein is CASSLRRGTDTQYF. CDR3 nucleotide sequence: TGTGCCAGCAGTTTGCGGCGGGGAACAGATACGCAGTATTTT.

This clonotype was found a few times. V usage is TRBV20-1 and J usage is TRBJ2-1; D is perhaps TRBD2 (5 bases). Germline V lookup: CDR1 DFQATT, CDR2 SNEGSKA (reference sequence). The CDR3 covers 15 residues. Trimming left V 5 bases short and J 0 bases short, with 14 bases between. The CDR3 DNA reads as TGCAGTGCTTACCATAGCGCTCGCTCCTACAATGAGCAGTTCTTC. Protein product: CSAYHSARSYNEQFF.

This chain links TRBV2 with TRBJ2-1; weak D call: TRBD2 (6 bases). Trimming removed 7 bases from V and 1 base from J, with 8 bases in between. This CDR3 spans 13 amino acids. Germline loops: CDR1 SNHLY, CDR2 FYNNEI. The CDR3 protein is CASKLASYNEQFF. The CDR3 region has the DNA TGTGCCAGCAAGCTAGCGTCCTACAATGAGCAGTTCTTC.

This clonotype turned up a few times. The rearrangement joins TRBV6-2 or TRBV6-3 to TRBJ2-1; D possibly uses TRBD1 or TRBD2 (6 bases each). The length of the CDR3 is 15 residues. V gave up 2 bases and J gave up 8 bases, with 16 bases separating them. CDR1 and CDR2 from the germline V gene are MNHEY and SVGEGT. CDR3 DNA: TGTGCCAGCAGTTACCTTGGGGGGCCTTTGGATGAGCAGTTCTTC. This gives the protein CASSYLGGPLDEQFF.

The chain uses TRBV29-1 and TRBJ2-7; 7 nucleotides line up with TRBD1. The CDR3 covers 12 residues. Germline V lookup: CDR1 SQVTM, CDR2 ANQGSEA. The trim removed 8 bases at V and 1 base at J, leaving 5 bases unmatched. CDR3 protein: CSSRDSSYEQYF. In DNA, the CDR3 is TGCAGCTCCCGGGACAGTTCCTACGAGCAGTACTTC.

The table lists this clonotype with a few counts. The genes are TRBV12-3 or TRBV12-4 and TRBJ2-1; a weak D match, TRBD2 (6 bases). Trimming took 3 bases from V and 3 from J, leaving 9 bases between them. The CDR3 extends over 14 amino acids. The CDR3 DNA is TGTGCCAGCAGTTTCGAGCGGGTCTACAATGAGCAGTTCTTC. Amino acid sequence: CASSFERVYNEQFF.

This rearrangement joins TRBV24-1 to TRBJ2-5, with D perhaps TRBD2 (5 bases). V lost 12 bases to trimming and J lost 9 bases, with 25 bases between them. Germline V gene data show CDR1 as KGHDR and CDR2 as SFDVKD. This CDR3 has 14 residues. The CDR3 DNA reads TGTGCCCCGGGGAAAGAAAGAGGCGGGTTGGCCCAGTACTTC. Translation: CAPGKERGGLAQYF.

In this sample, this clonotype turned up a few times. The V call is TRBV20-1, the J call TRBJ2-7, with a possible D match to TRBD2 (5 bases). V lost 0 bases, J lost 0 bases, and 12 bases lay in between. Germline V lookup: CDR1 DFQATT, CDR2 SNEGSKA (reference sequence). The CDR3 runs to 15 residues. The DNA of the CDR3 is TGCAGTGCTAGAGATAGAGGGAGCCCCTCCTACGAGCAGTACTTC. Amino acids: CSARDRGSPSYEQYF.

This clonotype was counted at least ten times. The CDR3 DNA sequence: TGTGCCAGCTCACCTACAACTAGCGGGAGTGATGAGCAGTTCTTC. This sequence encodes CASSPTTSGSDEQFF. The rearrangement joins TRBV18 to TRBJ2-1; TRBD2 matches at 11 bases. The CDR3 totals 15 residues. The V segment lost 3 bases and the J segment 8 bases; nucleotides outside the gene matches: 6. From germline, CDR1 is KGHSH and CDR2 LQKENI. Based on the CDR3 plus reference TRBV18 and TRBJ2-1, the full variable domain is NAGVMQNPRHLVRRRGQEARLRCSPMKGHSHVYWYRQLPEEGLKFMVYLQKENIIDESGMPKERFSAEFPKEGPSILRIQQVVRGDSAAYFCASSPTTSGSDEQFFGPGTRLTVL.

The chain links TRBV2 to TRBJ2-2; 11 nucleotides align to TRBD2. This CDR3 is 19 amino acids long. V was clipped by 10 bases and J by 2 bases; unmatched bases: 18. CDR1 and CDR2 from the germline V gene are SNHLY and FYNNEI. CDR3 in DNA: TGTGCCACCGGCCGTCGGACTAGCGGGCCGGAACTTAACACCGGGGAGCTGTTTTTT. Its protein product is CATGRRTSGPELNTGELFF. The full variable domain, in which reference TRBV2 and TRBJ2-2 provide the parts outside the CDR3, is EPEVTQTPSHQVTQMGQEVILRCVPISNHLYFYWYRQILGQKVEFLVSFYNNEISEKSEIFDDQFSVERPDGSNFTLKIRSTKLEDSAMYFCATGRRTSGPELNTGELFFGEGSRLTVL.

V gene TRBV7-6 combines with J gene TRBJ2-7; D unclear. Trimming shortened V by 3 bases and J by 1 base, and 16 bases separated the two germline ends. The length of the CDR3 is 16 residues. CDR1 is SGHVS, CDR2 FNYEAQ, per germline. The CDR3 loop reads CASSLVSADLSYEQYF. The CDR3 DNA is TGTGCCAGCAGCTTGGTGAGTGCGGACCTATCCTACGAGCAGTACTTC.

This clonotype was observed a few times. V gene TRBV20-1 combines with J gene TRBJ2-7; 7 bases line up with TRBD1. Germline CDR1 DFQATT, CDR2 SNEGSKA (reference sequence). The length of the CDR3 is 16 residues. After removal of 0 bases from V and 2 bases from J, the junction contained 10 bases not matched to a gene. CDR3 coding DNA: TGCAGTGCTAGAGATCCCGGGACAGTGCAGCCCTACGAGCAGTACTTC. Translated: CSARDPGTVQPYEQYF.

The chain uses TRBV11-2 and TRBJ2-7, with 7 bases aligning to TRBD1. CDR1 and CDR2 from the germline V gene are SGHAT and FQNNGV. The CDR3 is 14 residues long. V trimming: 4 bases; J trimming: 3 bases; junction bases outside the gene matches: 6. CDR3 region: CASSSRGSDYEQYF. The CDR3, as DNA: TGTGCCAGCAGCTCCAGGGGGAGCGACTACGAGCAGTACTTC.

This clonotype was counted only a few times. The chain's CDR3 is CASSQEALNTEAFF. The CDR3 DNA reads TGTGCCAGCAGCCAAGAGGCCTTGAACACTGAAGCTTTCTTT. The chain employs TRBV4-2 and TRBJ1-1; D gene unclear. The V gene lost 0 bases and the J gene lost 0 bases, with 5 bases spanning the gap. The CDR3 is 14 residues long. CDR1 is LGHNA, CDR2 YNFKEQ, per germline.

V and J are TRBV9 and TRBJ1-4; tentative D call: TRBD1 (6 bases). The CDR3 is 16 amino acids. Trimming left V 3 bases short and J 0 bases short, with 12 bases between. From germline, CDR1 is SGDLS and CDR2 YYNGEE. The CDR3 loop reads CASSETGTPTNEKLFF. In nucleotides, the CDR3 is TGTGCCAGCAGCGAAACAGGGACCCCAACTAATGAAAAACTGTTTTTT.

In this sample, this clonotype turned up many times. This chain connects TRBV9 to TRBJ2-7, with 9 bases matching TRBD1. V gave up 0 bases and J gave up 6 bases; unmatched junction bases: 4. The CDR3 runs to 14 residues. The V gene's germline CDR1 is SGDLS and CDR2 YYNGEE. The CDR3 coding sequence is TGTGCCAGCAGCGTAGCCGGGGACAGGGTCGAGCAGTACTTC. This codes for CASSVAGDRVEQYF.

The rearrangement uses TRBV7-4 and TRBJ2-7; 12 positions agree with TRBD2. The CDR3 covers 19 residues. V trimming: 5 bases; J trimming: 2 bases; junction bases outside the gene matches: 16. Germline-derived CDR1 and CDR2 are SGHVT and SQSDAQ. CDR3 coding DNA: TGTGCCAGCAGCCCCGGGACTAGCGGGTTGTGCCAGGGGACCTACGAGCAGTACTTC. It encodes CASSPGTSGLCQGTYEQYF.

The rearrangement uses TRBV27 and TRBJ2-7, with a possible D match to TRBD2 (6 bases). CDR1 MNHEY and CDR2 SMNVEV come from the germline V gene (reference sequence). The CDR3 has 14 amino acids. V was clipped by 0 bases and J by 2 bases, with 8 bases between them. In nucleotides, the CDR3 is TGTGCCAGCAGTTTATCTATAGCGGCCTACGAGCAGTACTTC. Translation: CASSLSIAAYEQYF.

In this sample, this clonotype turned up many times. The V gene is TRBV4-2, the J gene TRBJ2-5; D remains unclear. This CDR3 contains 12 residues. CDR1 is LGHNA, CDR2 YNFKEQ, per germline. V was pared by 0 bases and J by 5 bases, with 4 bases between. The CDR3 DNA sequence: TGTGCCAGCAGCCAAGAGGGTGAGACCCAGTACTTC. Translating it yields CASSQEGETQYF.